The 10 T cell receptor beta chains presented below share a single source sample, sequenced in a study of cytomegalovirus exposure and HLA in healthy donors. A multiplex PCR was run with 60 Vbeta primers and 13 Jbeta primers. Produced via immunoSEQ multiplex PCR; TCRdb's table is partial and in-frame only. Here the sample spans more than 95,000 clones, about two thirds being singletons. Sequences were obtained from PBMCs. Every receptor here comes from a man aged 30 to 39 in good health and CMV-seronegative.

The V gene is TRBV28, the J gene TRBJ1-2; 12 bases line up with TRBD1. Germline loops: CDR1 MDHEN, CDR2 SYDVKM. The CDR3 runs to 16 residues. V gave up 5 bases and J gave up 4 bases; unmatched junction bases: 8. The CDR3 loop reads CASSPGQGADGYGYTF. CDR3 sequence (DNA): TGTGCCAGCAGTCCGGGACAGGGGGCTGATGGCTATGGCTACACCTTC.

This sequence joins TRBV6-4 and TRBJ2-2, with unresolved D. The V gene lost 5 bases and the J gene lost 5 bases, with 12 bases spanning the gap. Germline V lookup: CDR1 MRHNA, CDR2 SNTAGT. This CDR3 is built from 14 residues. The CDR3, as DNA: TGTGCCAGCAGTCTCAGTCCCGGGACCGGGGAGCTGTTTTTT. Amino acids: CASSLSPGTGELFF.

The V and J genes are TRBV5-5 and TRBJ1-2, with 8 bases aligning to TRBD1. Unmatched junction bases numbered 5, after V lost 3 bases and J lost 4 bases. CDR1 is SGHKS and CDR2 is YYEKEE in the germline V gene (reference sequence). The CDR3 consists of 14 residues. CDR3 in DNA: TGTGCCAGCAGCTGGGACAGGCCTTCCTATGGCTACACCTTC. As protein: CASSWDRPSYGYTF.

J is TRBJ2-5 and V is TRBV5-1; 7 bases fit TRBD1. Gene TRBJ2-7 matches the end of the DNA better, so the J call may be wrong. CDR1 SGHRS and CDR2 YFSETQ come from the germline V gene. The CDR3 loop spans 12 amino acids. The CDR3 reads CASSSGQNEQYF. The CDR3 DNA sequence: TGCGCCAGCAGCTCGGGACAGAACGAGCAGTACTTC.

CDR3 residues: CASSLQGGTNEKLFF. CDR3 bases: TGTGCCAGCAGCTTACAGGGTGGCACTAATGAAAAACTGTTTTTT. This sequence joins TRBV7-6 and TRBJ1-4, with TRBD1 as a possible D gene (5 bases). CDR1 is SGHVS, CDR2 FNYEAQ, per germline. Trimming left V 2 bases short and J 2 bases short, with 9 bases between. The CDR3 is 15 residues long.

The rearrangement uses TRBV5-4 and TRBJ1-6; 10 bases map to TRBD1. J lost 7 bases, V lost 5 bases, and 9 bases had no gene match. The CDR3 is made up of 16 amino acids. Germline CDR1 is SGHNT and CDR2 is YYREEE (reference sequence). Here the CDR3 reads CASRETGTGENSPLHF. Here the CDR3 DNA reads TGTGCCAGCAGAGAAACCGGGACAGGGGAAAATTCACCCCTCCACTTT.

The chain joins TRBV10-1 to TRBJ2-3; unclear D gene. Germline loops: CDR1 WNHNN, CDR2 SYGVQD (reference sequence). V shed 8 bases and J shed 6 bases, with 12 bases lying between them. The length of the CDR3 is 12 residues. CDR3 residues: CASGPRFDTQYF. As DNA, the CDR3 is TGCGCCAGCGGGCCCAGGTTTGATACGCAGTATTTT.

The V and J genes are TRBV5-4 and TRBJ2-7; D perhaps matches TRBD1 (5 bases). The germline V gene has CDR1 SGHNT and CDR2 YYREEE (reference sequence). The length of the CDR3 is 13 residues. Trimming took off 5 bases at V and 1 base at J, with 10 bases between the two ends. CDR3 bases: TGTGCCAGCAGTAAAGGACAATCCTACGAGCAGTACTTC. This encodes CASSKGQSYEQYF.

This clone came up a few times. This chain joins TRBV4-2 and TRBJ2-1; 11 bases are a match to TRBD2. Germline V gene sequence: CDR1 LGHNA, CDR2 YNFKEQ. The CDR3 totals 19 residues. Germline trimming cut 1 base from V and 4 bases from J; bases unmatched to any gene: 12. For the CDR3, the DNA is TGTGCCAGCAGCCAAGTTAGCCTAGCGGGGGGTAGAACTTACAATGAGCAGTTCTTC. Amino acids: CASSQVSLAGGRTYNEQFF.

This clone was detected once. The chain links TRBV4-1 to TRBJ1-2, with 8 bases that match TRBD1. Trimming removed 0 bases from V and 5 bases from J; junction bases left unmatched: 2. The germline CDR1 and CDR2 sequences are MGHRA and YSYEKL. The CDR3 length is 14 residues. Here the CDR3 reads CASSQEGQGYGYTF. The CDR3 DNA follows: TGCGCCAGCAGCCAAGAAGGACAGGGTTATGGCTACACCTTC.